A selection of T cell receptor beta chains follows, all from one sample in a study of cytomegalovirus exposure and HLA in healthy donors. The repertoire was sequenced with immunoSEQ multiplex PCR; TCRdb's copy has only in-frame clones and lacks some. This repertoire shows under 250,000 clones, roughly 85% found once; its top ten account for 4% to 4.5%. The sequenced sample was PBMCs. Source of these receptors: a woman in her 30s in good health and CMV-seropositive. The CDR3 runs from the conserved cysteine through the conserved F or W. A D gene is named only where the DNA matches it firmly. Some rows have no size entry. The others give once, few or many, or a class for an expanded clone.

TRBV10-3	-	once	TRBJ2-7	CAISEVPQTSAEQYF	TGTGCCATCAGTGAGGTGCCACAGACTAGTGCCGAGCAGTACTTC
TRBV4-3	TRBD2	-	TRBJ2-7	CASSQDSTSGSEQYF	TGCGCCAGCAGCCAGGACTCAACTAGCGGGAGTGAGCAGTACTTC
TRBV10-3	TRBD1	-	TRBJ2-4	CAISESTGANIQYF	TGTGCCATCAGTGAGTCGACAGGGGCAAACATTCAGTACTTC
TRBV7-2	-	-	TRBJ2-1	CASSPGARDPQFF	TGTGCCAGCAGCCCAGGGGCCCGGGACCCCCAGTTCTTC
TRBV5-1	TRBD1	-	TRBJ2-2	CASSAGQEDTGELFF	TGCGCCAGCAGCGCAGGACAGGAGGACACCGGGGAGCTGTTTTTT
TRBV7-2	TRBD2	-	TRBJ2-3	CASTLQRGADTQYF	TGTGCCAGCACCCTCCAGCGGGGGGCGGATACGCAGTATTTT
TRBV5-1	-	-	TRBJ2-7	CATRPAGTYEQYF	TGCGCCACGCGACCCGCGGGCACCTACGAGCAGTACTTC
TRBV11-3	TRBD2	-	TRBJ2-7	CASSLDLGLAENEQYF	TGTGCCAGCAGCTTAGATCTTGGCCTAGCGGAAAACGAGCAGTACTTC
TRBV2	TRBD2	-	TRBJ2-7	CASRTSGGYEQYF	TGTGCCAGCAGGACTAGCGGGGGCTACGAGCAGTACTTC
TRBV7-9	-	-	TRBJ2-5	CASSGGAHEAQYF	TGTGCCAGCAGCGGTGGGGCCCACGAGGCCCAGTACTTC
TRBV4-3	TRBD2	-	TRBJ2-5	CASSFRLAETQYF	TGCGCCAGCAGCTTCCGACTAGCGGAGACCCAGTACTTC
TRBV5-1	TRBD2	-	TRBJ2-2	CASRLQREPQTPNTGELFF	TGCGCCAGCAGACTACAGCGGGAGCCCCAGACCCCGAACACCGGGGAGCTGTTTTTT
TRBV7-6	TRBD2	-	TRBJ2-7	CASSPSFRSSGKDNEQYF	TGTGCCAGCAGCCCATCGTTTAGGTCTAGCGGGAAGGATAACGAGCAGTACTTC